These 30 T cell receptor beta chains were sequenced from one sample in a study of shared clonotypes between healthy human individuals. Produced via immunoSEQ multiplex PCR; TCRdb's table is partial and in-frame only. This table has around 1.1 million clones, around 78% appearing once. The sequenced sample consisted of memory CD4+ T cells from PBMCs. Subset defined: CD45RA-negative fraction. These receptors were obtained from a man between 18 and 35 years old in good health. Some clones in this sample may be carry-over from other donors' samples.

This sequence joins TRBV11-2 and TRBJ2-3; no reliable D call. The germline CDR1 and CDR2 sequences are SGHAT and FQNNGV. The CDR3 is 15 amino acids. The germline V and J ends were trimmed by 1 base and 4 bases, with 12 bases remaining between them. The CDR3 loop reads CASSLGAFTSDTQYF. The CDR3 DNA is TGTGCCAGCAGCTTAGGAGCTTTCACATCAGATACGCAGTATTTT.

This clone was counted a single time. Since a far larger clone is one base different, this is likely a read error. This chain uses TRBV5-4 with TRBJ2-5; 8 bases are a match to TRBD1. This CDR3 is 15 amino acids long. Looked up from germline, CDR1 is SGHNT and CDR2 is YYREEE (reference sequence). The J segment lost 4 bases and the V segment lost 7 bases, leaving 12 bases of the junction unmatched. CDR3 in DNA: TGTGCCAGCGGCCCATGGACAGGGAACGGAGAGACCCAGTACTTC. Its protein is CASGPWTGNGETQYF.

The chain recombines TRBV5-1 with TRBJ2-7; the match to TRBD1 covers 10 bases. Germline V lookup: CDR1 SGHRS, CDR2 YFSETQ. V trimming: 1 base; J trimming: 13 bases; junction bases outside the gene matches: 14. The CDR3 has 15 amino acids. CDR3 residues: CASSLMSGQGMSYYF. CDR3 DNA sequence: TGCGCCAGCAGCTTGATGTCGGGACAGGGGATGTCTTATTACTTC.

The chain links TRBV27 to TRBJ2-3; D unresolved. V was cut by 3 bases and J by 6 bases, with 10 bases left in between. CDR1 and CDR2 from the germline V gene are MNHEY and SMNVEV (reference sequence). The CDR3 is 13 amino acids. The CDR3 nucleotides read TGTGCCAGCAGTTTTTTACCTAGGGATACGCAGTATTTT. Its translation: CASSFLPRDTQYF.

The chain uses TRBV19 and TRBJ1-3, with 8 bases identical to TRBD1. Losses at the gene ends were 7 bases for V and 0 bases for J; bases not matched to a gene: 8. The length of the CDR3 is 16 residues. Germline-derived CDR1 and CDR2 are LNHDA and SQIVND (reference sequence). In nucleotides, the CDR3 is TGTGCCAGTACCGGACAGGGCATCAGCTCTGGAAACACCATATATTTT. Translated: CASTGQGISSGNTIYF. Full variable domain (missing parts from reference TRBV19 and TRBJ1-3): DGGITQSPKYLFRKEGQNVTLSCEQNLNHDAMYWYRQDPGQGLRLIYYSQIVNDFQKGDIAEGYSVSREKKESFPLTVTSAQKNPTAFYLCASTGQGISSGNTIYFGEGSWLTVV.

V is TRBV25-1 and J is TRBJ2-2; maybe TRBD2 (6 bases). Per the germline V gene, CDR1 is MGHDK and CDR2 is SYGVNS. This CDR3 has 16 residues. V was trimmed by 5 bases and J by 2 bases, leaving 15 bases between them. The CDR3 loop is CASSRLGTRNTGELFF. CDR3 nucleotides: TGTGCCAGCAGTCGGTTGGGGACTCGAAACACCGGGGAGCTGTTTTTT. Complete variable domain (other parts from reference TRBV25-1 and TRBJ2-2): EADIYQTPRYLVIGTGKKITLECSQTMGHDKMYWYQQDPGMELHLIHYSYGVNSTEKGDLSSESTVSRIRTEHFPLTLESARPSHTSQYLCASSRLGTRNTGELFFGEGSRLTVL.

The chain employs TRBV7-3 and TRBJ2-4; perhaps TRBD2 as D (6 bases). V was trimmed by 3 bases and J by 8 bases, leaving 8 bases between them. CDR3 length: 12 residues. Germline V gives CDR1 SGHTA, CDR2 FQGTGA. CDR3 region: CASSLGGDIQYF. The CDR3 DNA follows: TGTGCCAGCAGCTTGGGAGGAGACATTCAGTACTTC.

Many counts were recorded for this clone. The chain joins TRBV28 to TRBJ1-3; D is uncertain. Germline CDR1 reads MDHEN; CDR2 reads SYDVKM. V lost 3 bases to trimming and J lost 0 bases, with 9 bases between them. This CDR3 is built from 15 residues. CDR3 sequence: CASSFDQSSGNTIYF. The CDR3 region has the DNA TGTGCCAGCAGTTTCGATCAGAGCTCTGGAAACACCATATATTTT.

Turning to this clone: The sample has other DNA sequences that encode this CDR3 too. The chain is built from TRBV5-1 and TRBJ1-1; D ambiguous. The V and J ends lost 0 bases and 3 bases respectively, with 9 bases between them. This CDR3 is built from 14 residues. Germline CDR1 is SGHRS and CDR2 is YFSETQ. The CDR3 loop reads CASSLATGDTEAFF. The DNA for the CDR3 is TGCGCCAGCAGCTTGGCTACGGGCGACACTGAAGCTTTCTTT.

This sequence joins TRBV2 and TRBJ2-7, with TRBD2 matching 9 bases. Germline values: CDR1 SNHLY, CDR2 FYNNEI. The CDR3 covers 14 residues. With V trimmed by 10 bases and J by 0 bases, 7 bases remained unmatched. The CDR3 DNA reads TGTGCCACTAGAGCGGGAGGCCTCTCCTACGAGCAGTACTTC. It specifies CATRAGGLSYEQYF. Based on the CDR3 plus reference TRBV2 and TRBJ2-7, the full variable domain is EPEVTQTPSHQVTQMGQEVILRCVPISNHLYFYWYRQILGQKVEFLVSFYNNEISEKSEIFDDQFSVERPDGSNFTLKIRSTKLEDSAMYFCATRAGGLSYEQYFGPGTRLTVT.

The rearrangement links TRBV7-3 to TRBJ2-1; 8 bases line up with TRBD1. The CDR3 extends over 15 amino acids. Germline lookup yields CDR1 SGHTA and CDR2 FQGTGA. After removal of 5 bases from V and 3 bases from J, the junction contained 6 bases not matched to a gene. The CDR3 here is CASSPDRGNYNEQFF. In DNA form, the CDR3 reads TGTGCCAGCAGCCCTGACAGGGGTAACTACAATGAGCAGTTCTTC.

This clone was detected a few times. V gene TRBV6-1 combines with J gene TRBJ2-3, with 14 bases that match TRBD2. The CDR3 is 20 residues long. CDR1 and CDR2 from the germline V gene are MNHNS and SASEGT. The trim removed 2 bases at V and 2 bases at J, leaving 12 bases unmatched. The CDR3 spells CASSEWHSETSGRDTDTQYF. The CDR3 coding sequence is TGTGCCAGCAGTGAATGGCACTCCGAGACTAGCGGGAGGGACACAGATACGCAGTATTTT.

Comments on this clone: Other DNA sequences within the sample encode an identical CDR3. V usage is TRBV29-1 and J usage is TRBJ1-5; no firm D call. The CDR3 is made up of 13 amino acids. Between the trimmed V and J ends, which lost 4 bases and 4 bases, there was a span of 11 bases. Germline lookup yields CDR1 SQVTM and CDR2 ANQGSEA. This CDR3 is CSVGDGNNQPQHF. CDR3 DNA sequence: TGCAGCGTTGGAGATGGGAATAATCAGCCCCAGCATTTT.

This chain joins TRBV4-2 and TRBJ2-3; 13 nucleotides agree with TRBD2. The CDR3 spans 18 residues. The V gene's germline CDR1 is LGHNA and CDR2 YNFKEQ. Losses at the gene ends were 2 bases for V and 6 bases for J; bases not matched to a gene: 11. CDR3 protein: CASSQNLRTSGRVDTQYF. DNA of the CDR3: TGTGCCAGCAGCCAAAATCTTCGGACTAGCGGGAGAGTGGATACGCAGTATTTT.

The rearrangement joins TRBV7-8 to TRBJ2-1; 12 nucleotides align to TRBD2. The trim removed 7 bases at V and 8 bases at J, leaving 9 bases unmatched. CDR1 is SGHVS, CDR2 FQNEAQ, per germline. The CDR3 loop spans 15 amino acids. The CDR3 bases are TGTGCCAGCAACCGCGGACTAGCGGGAAGCGATGAGCAGTTCTTC. Its protein is CASNRGLAGSDEQFF.

The V gene is TRBV29-1, the J gene TRBJ2-2; 13 nucleotides match TRBD2. Germline V lookup: CDR1 SQVTM, CDR2 ANQGSEA. CDR3 length: 16 residues. V trimming: 6 bases; J trimming: 7 bases; junction bases outside the gene matches: 11. CDR3 DNA: TGCAGCGTAGGAATTGGACTAGCGGGAGCGGGCGGGGAGCTGTTTTTT. It yields the protein CSVGIGLAGAGGELFF.

This clone was observed a few times. This chain links TRBV10-3 with TRBJ1-4; TRBD1 matches 7 bases. This CDR3 has 15 residues. CDR1 is ENHRY, CDR2 SYGVKD, per germline. The V and J ends lost 6 bases and 4 bases, in that order; junction bases with no gene match: 8. CDR3: CAISAPGQRNEKLFF. The CDR3 DNA is TGTGCCATCAGCGCCCCGGGACAGCGTAATGAAAAACTGTTTTTT.

This clone appeared a few times. J is TRBJ1-3 and V is TRBV5-1; 9 bases align to TRBD1. Germline V lookup: CDR1 SGHRS, CDR2 YFSETQ. The V gene end was trimmed by 3 bases and the J gene end by 2 bases; junction bases not matched to a gene: 6. CDR3 length: 16 residues. The CDR3 sequence: CASSSAGQGPGNTIYF. The CDR3 DNA reads as TGCGCCAGCAGCTCGGCGGGACAGGGCCCTGGAAACACCATATATTTT.

V and J are TRBV21-1 and TRBJ2-1; TRBD2 is the table's D call and was not checked against the DNA. TRBV21-1 is designated a pseudogene. The CDR3 has 15 amino acids. The CDR3 coding sequence is TGTGCCAGCAGCAAAGTTTCGGGAGGGACGGATGAGCAGTTCTTC. It codes for CASSKVSGGTDEQFF.

The chain combines TRBV5-1 with TRBJ1-5; no definite D call. V was trimmed by 0 bases and J by 4 bases, leaving 11 bases between them. Germline CDR1 reads SGHRS; CDR2 reads YFSETQ. CDR3 size: 15 residues. The CDR3 is CASSLGPKRNQPQHF. The CDR3 DNA is TGCGCCAGCAGCTTGGGTCCGAAACGGAATCAGCCCCAGCATTTT. The entire variable domain, with the rest obtained from reference TRBV5-1 and TRBJ1-5, is as follows: KAGVTQTPRYLIKTRGQQVTLSCSPISGHRSVSWYQQTPGQGLQFLFEYFSETQRNKGNFPGRFSGRQFSNSRSEMNVSTLELGDSALYLCASSLGPKRNQPQHFGDGTRLSIL.

Of note for this clone: A much larger clone is a single base away; this may be a read error. V gene TRBV5-5 combines with J gene TRBJ1-3; the match to TRBD1 covers 7 bases. The CDR3 loop spans 14 amino acids. The J segment lost 2 bases and the V segment lost 2 bases, leaving 1 base of the junction unmatched. Germline V CDR1 and CDR2: SGHKS, YYEKEE (reference sequence). CDR3 DNA sequence: TGTGCCAGCAGCTTTACAGGGGCTGGAAACACCATATATTTT. Protein: CASSFTGAGNTIYF.

The CDR3 DNA is TGTGCCAGCAGTCAAGCCGGCTCTGGAAACACCATATATTTT. Translation: CASSQAGSGNTIYF. The chain links TRBV6-6 to TRBJ1-3; D call uncertain. This CDR3 region has 14 residues. Trimming pared 5 bases from V and 0 bases from J, leaving 8 bases between. Germline assignment: CDR1 MNHNY and CDR2 SVGAGI (reference sequence).

The rearrangement uses TRBV29-1 and TRBJ2-7; unclear D gene. The CDR3 sequence is 12 residues long. In germline, CDR1 is SQVTM, CDR2 ANQGSEA. Trimming left V 4 bases short and J 4 bases short, with 11 bases between. In DNA, the CDR3 is TGCAGCGTTGGACTGCTCCCTTACGAGCAGTACTTC. It is translated as CSVGLLPYEQYF.

The table lists this clone with a few counts. The CDR3 is CASTPGIRESGYTF. In nucleotides, the CDR3 is TGTGCCAGCACCCCGGGGATCAGGGAAAGTGGCTACACCTTC. The rearrangement links TRBV28 to TRBJ1-2, with D possibly TRBD1 on 5 matching bases. The CDR3 runs to 14 residues. Germline V gene data show CDR1 as MDHEN and CDR2 as SYDVKM. V lost 7 bases and J lost 7, with 19 bases in between.

This chain joins TRBV5-1 and TRBJ1-1, with D uncertain. This CDR3 is built from 14 residues. Trimming took 3 bases from V and 0 from J, leaving 9 bases between them. Germline V CDR1 and CDR2: SGHRS, YFSETQ. Here the CDR3 DNA reads TGCGCCAGCAGCTCGTCCCTTATGAACACTGAAGCTTTCTTT. It specifies CASSSSLMNTEAFF.

A word on this clone: Different DNA sequences within this sample yield the same CDR3. The chain links TRBV7-2 to TRBJ1-2; D not resolved. Germline V gene data show CDR1 as SGHTA and CDR2 as FQGNSA. The germline V and J ends were trimmed by 2 bases and 0 bases, with 7 bases remaining between them. The CDR3 covers 14 residues. The CDR3 coding sequence is TGTGCCAGCAGCTTACTTGGAGCTAACTATGGCTACACCTTC. Translation gives CASSLLGANYGYTF.

This clone has just one count. The junction and the germline gene differ at one end; a read error may be behind it. The chain links TRBV4-2 to TRBJ2-5, with TRBD2 as a possible D gene (6 bases). CDR1 LGHNA and CDR2 YNFKEQ come from the germline V gene. The CDR3 extends over 14 amino acids. CDR3 loop: CAGSQDWGEETQYF. The CDR3 DNA follows: TGTGCCGGCAGCCAAGATTGGGGGGAAGAGACCCAGTACTTC.

The CDR3 loop reads CASSHNPQVGYEQYF. CDR3 nucleotide sequence: TGCGCCAGCAGCCACAACCCGCAGGTGGGCTACGAGCAGTACTTC. The rearrangement uses TRBV5-1 and TRBJ2-7; D not certain. The CDR3 runs to 15 residues. Germline-derived CDR1 and CDR2 are SGHRS and YFSETQ. Trimming shortened V by 4 bases and J by 3 bases, and 17 bases separated the two germline ends.

This rearrangement joins TRBV2 to TRBJ2-1; TRBD1 is a possible D gene (5 bases). This CDR3 has 14 amino acids. V was trimmed by 6 bases and J by 5 bases, leaving 14 bases between them. Looked up from germline, CDR1 is SNHLY and CDR2 is FYNNEI. CDR3 sequence: CASRHRDRHNEQFF. For the CDR3, the DNA is TGTGCCAGCAGGCACCGAGACAGACACAATGAGCAGTTCTTC.

J is TRBJ1-3 and V is TRBV19; TRBD1 agrees at 12 bases. CDR1 is LNHDA and CDR2 is SQIVND in the germline V gene (reference sequence). The CDR3 covers 17 residues. V trimming: 8 bases; J trimming: 4 bases; junction bases outside the gene matches: 12. The CDR3 nucleotides read TGTGCCAGTGGACCGGGACAGGGGGCTGGTAGAGGAAACACCATATATTTT. It translates to CASGPGQGAGRGNTIYF.